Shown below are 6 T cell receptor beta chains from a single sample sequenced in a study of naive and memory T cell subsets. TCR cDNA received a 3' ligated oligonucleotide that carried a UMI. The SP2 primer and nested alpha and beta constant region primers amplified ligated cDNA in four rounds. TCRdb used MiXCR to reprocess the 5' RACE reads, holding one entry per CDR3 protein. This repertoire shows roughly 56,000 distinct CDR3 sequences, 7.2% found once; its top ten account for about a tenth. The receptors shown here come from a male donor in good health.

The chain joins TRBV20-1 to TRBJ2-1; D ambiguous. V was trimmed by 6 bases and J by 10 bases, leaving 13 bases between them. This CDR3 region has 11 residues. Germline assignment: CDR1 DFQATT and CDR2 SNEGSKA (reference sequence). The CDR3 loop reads CSAPSPREQFF. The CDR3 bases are TGCAGTGCCCCCAGCCCTAGAGAGCAGTTCTTC.

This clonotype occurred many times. The CDR3 DNA follows: TGCAGTGCTAGAGGGGTTTGGGCCTCGGGGCCTCCCTACGAGCAGTACTTC. It codes for CSARGVWASGPPYEQYF. The chain is built from TRBV20-1 and TRBJ2-7; D could derive from TRBD1 or TRBD2 (5 bases each). V shed 1 base and J shed 2 bases, with 21 bases lying between them. CDR1 and CDR2 (germline): DFQATT, SNEGSKA (reference sequence). CDR3 length: 17 residues.

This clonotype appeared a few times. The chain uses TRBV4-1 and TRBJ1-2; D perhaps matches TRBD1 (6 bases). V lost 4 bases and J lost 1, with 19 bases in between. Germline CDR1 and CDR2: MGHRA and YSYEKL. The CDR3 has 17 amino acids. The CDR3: CASSPSSGDTHNYGYTF. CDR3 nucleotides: TGCGCCAGCAGCCCCTCCTCAGGGGACACGCATAACTATGGCTACACCTTC.

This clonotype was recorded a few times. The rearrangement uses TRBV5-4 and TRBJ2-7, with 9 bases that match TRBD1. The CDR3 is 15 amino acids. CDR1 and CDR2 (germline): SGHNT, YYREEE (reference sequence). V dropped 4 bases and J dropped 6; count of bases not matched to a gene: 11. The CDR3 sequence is CASSPPGQGPGEQYF. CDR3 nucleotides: TGTGCCAGCAGCCCGCCGGGACAGGGTCCGGGCGAGCAGTACTTC.

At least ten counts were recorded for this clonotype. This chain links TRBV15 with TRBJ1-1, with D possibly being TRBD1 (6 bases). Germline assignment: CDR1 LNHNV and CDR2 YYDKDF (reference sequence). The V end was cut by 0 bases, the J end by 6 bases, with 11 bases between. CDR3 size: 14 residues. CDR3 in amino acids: CATSREGWGPEAFF. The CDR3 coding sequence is TGTGCCACCAGCAGAGAGGGGTGGGGGCCTGAAGCTTTCTTT.

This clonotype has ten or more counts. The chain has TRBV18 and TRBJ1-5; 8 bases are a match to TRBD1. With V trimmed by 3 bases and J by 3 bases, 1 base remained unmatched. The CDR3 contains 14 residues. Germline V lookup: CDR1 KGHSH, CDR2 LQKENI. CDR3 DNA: TGTGCCAGCTCACCGACAGGGGACAATCAGCCCCAGCATTTT. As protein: CASSPTGDNQPQHF.